The 27 T cell receptor beta chains below were found in one sample sequenced in a study of cytomegalovirus exposure and HLA in healthy donors. PCR was performed using 60 Vbeta and 13 Jbeta primers. Assay: immunoSEQ multiplex PCR; the TCRdb copy retains only in-frame clones and omits some. The sample holds some 190,000 clones; about 82% are singletons and the top ten take about 1.5%. The source material was PBMCs. The source is a man younger than 35 in good health and CMV-seronegative.

The V and J genes are TRBV7-3 and TRBJ1-2; 8 nucleotides match TRBD1. Germline CDR1 reads SGHTA; CDR2 reads FQGTGA. V was pared by 5 bases and J by 5 bases, with 4 bases of the junction left unmatched. This CDR3 has 13 residues. Here the CDR3 reads CASSRDRGYGYTF. The CDR3 DNA reads TGTGCCAGCAGCAGAGACAGGGGTTATGGCTACACCTTC.

The chain combines TRBV7-3 with TRBJ2-1; D gene uncertain. This CDR3 is built from 12 residues. Per the germline V gene, CDR1 is SGHTA and CDR2 is FQGTGA. Trimming stripped 4 bases from V and 9 bases from J, with 10 bases between. The CDR3 DNA reads TGTGCCAGCAGCTCCGACGGCGGTGAGCAGTTCTTC. It encodes CASSSDGGEQFF. The full variable domain, completed using reference TRBV7-3 and TRBJ2-1, is GAGVSQTPSNKVTEKGKYVELRCDPISGHTALYWYRQSLGQGPEFLIYFQGTGAADDSGLPNDRFFAVRPEGSVSTLKIQRTERGDSAVYLCASSSDGGEQFFGPGTRLTVL.

The chain is built from TRBV19 and TRBJ1-2; 9 nucleotides agree with TRBD1. This CDR3 has 15 residues. J gave up 8 bases and V 1 base, and 8 bases lay outside the gene matches. CDR1 is LNHDA, CDR2 SQIVND, per germline (reference sequence). The CDR3 sequence is CASSIAWTGADGYTF. CDR3 nucleotides: TGTGCCAGTAGTATAGCCTGGACAGGGGCGGACGGCTACACCTTC.

This chain links TRBV14 with TRBJ1-1; D is unclear. Germline V gives CDR1 SGHDN, CDR2 FVKESK. Deletions cut 3 bases from V and 6 bases from J, with 17 bases between. The CDR3 loop spans 15 amino acids. CDR3 sequence: CASSQTSRMGAEAFF. The DNA for the CDR3 is TGTGCCAGCAGCCAGACGAGTCGAATGGGCGCTGAAGCTTTCTTT.

V gene TRBV18 combines with J gene TRBJ1-1; no definite D call. CDR1 and CDR2 (germline): KGHSH, LQKENI. The CDR3 loop spans 15 amino acids. The ends were cut back, 0 bases at V and 1 base at J, with 9 bases in the middle. The CDR3 DNA reads as TGTGCCAGCTCACCACCTCGAGGGAAGAACACTGAAGCTTTCTTT. Translation: CASSPPRGKNTEAFF.

The chain links TRBV5-1 to TRBJ2-1, with D possibly TRBD1 on 5 matching bases. V was cut by 3 bases and J by 5 bases, with 9 bases left in between. Per germline, CDR1 SGHRS and CDR2 YFSETQ. CDR3 length: 13 amino acids. As DNA, the CDR3 is TGCGCCAGCAGCTCAGGGATTAACAATGAGCAGTTCTTC. It is translated as CASSSGINNEQFF.

V gene TRBV5-6 combines with J gene TRBJ2-3; possibly TRBD1 for D (5 bases). The V gene lost 4 bases and the J gene lost 8 bases, with 17 bases spanning the gap. Germline-derived CDR1 and CDR2 are SGHDT and YYEEEE. The CDR3 is made up of 14 amino acids. This CDR3 is CASSPPGSLTTQYF. The CDR3 DNA is TGTGCCAGCAGCCCCCCAGGGTCCCTAACTACGCAGTATTTT.

This clone was counted a few times. The chain has TRBV5-6 and TRBJ2-3; tentative D call: TRBD2 (6 bases). V lost 1 base to trimming and J lost 1 base, with 13 bases between them. CDR3 size: 16 residues. CDR1 is SGHDT, CDR2 YYEEEE, per germline. The CDR3 DNA is TGTGCCAGCAGCTTGACTGGCGGGGCGCGCACAGATACGCAGTATTTT. It translates to CASSLTGGARTDTQYF. The whole variable domain, remainder taken from reference TRBV5-6 and TRBJ2-3, is DAGVTQSPTHLIKTRGQQVTLRCSPKSGHDTVSWYQQALGQGPQFIFQYYEEEERQRGNFPDRFSGHQFPNYSSELNVNALLLGDSALYLCASSLTGGARTDTQYFGPGTRLTVL.

The rearrangement links TRBV5-1 to TRBJ2-7; D is possibly TRBD2 (6 bases). CDR3 length: 13 residues. V lost 5 bases and J 3 bases, leaving 12 bases between the germline ends. CDR1 and CDR2 (germline): SGHRS, YFSETQ. The chain's CDR3 is CASRRDSVYEQYF. CDR3 bases: TGCGCCAGCAGGCGGGACTCGGTCTACGAGCAGTACTTC.

J is TRBJ1-3 and V is TRBV10-3; the D gene is possibly TRBD1 (5 bases). Germline CDR1 and CDR2: ENHRY and SYGVKD. Trimming shortened V by 6 bases and J by 6 bases, and 15 bases separated the two germline ends. The CDR3 spans 14 residues. CDR3 residues: CAIRRDPSANTIYF. The CDR3 coding sequence is TGTGCCATCAGACGGGACCCTAGCGCAAACACCATATATTTT.

The chain is built from TRBV27 and TRBJ2-1; the match to TRBD2 covers 14 bases. The CDR3 runs to 16 residues. Germline CDR1 reads MNHEY; CDR2 reads SMNVEV (reference sequence). V shed 5 bases and J 12 bases; nucleotides not matched to a gene: 12. DNA of the CDR3: TGTGCCAGCAGTCCCAGACTAGCGGGAGGGCCTAGACGGCAGTTCTTC. As protein: CASSPRLAGGPRRQFF.

The chain is built from TRBV7-9 and TRBJ1-1, with TRBD1 matching over 7 bases. Germline CDR1 and CDR2: SEHNR and FQNEAQ (reference sequence). Trimming removed 5 bases from V and 0 bases from J; junction bases left unmatched: 6. The CDR3 totals 15 residues. The CDR3 coding sequence is TGTGCCAGCAGCAATCCGGGACAGCTGAACACTGAAGCTTTCTTT. It specifies CASSNPGQLNTEAFF. Variable domain in full (rest from reference TRBV7-9 and TRBJ1-1): DTGVSQNPRHKITKRGQNVTFRCDPISEHNRLYWYRQTLGQGPEFLTYFQNEAQLEKSRLLSDRFSAERPKGSFSTLEIQRTEQGDSAMYLCASSNPGQLNTEAFFGQGTRLTVV.

This clone was picked up a small number of times. The chain uses TRBV2 and TRBJ2-7, with 12 nucleotides matching TRBD2. The CDR3 covers 16 residues. Germline CDR1 and CDR2: SNHLY and FYNNEI. V lost 6 bases to trimming and J lost 2 bases; unmatched junction nucleotides: 8. For the CDR3, the DNA is TGTGCCAGCAGCCAACCTAGCGGGAGGGTCACCTACGAGCAGTACTTC. This encodes CASSQPSGRVTYEQYF.

This clone was detected a few times. This chain links TRBV2 with TRBJ2-7, with D possibly matching TRBD2 (6 bases). Germline values: CDR1 SNHLY, CDR2 FYNNEI. This CDR3 spans 15 amino acids. The V end was cut by 5 bases, the J end by 5 bases, with 19 bases between. CDR3: CASSPPGLSTNEQYF. In nucleotides, the CDR3 is TGTGCCAGCAGTCCTCCGGGACTGTCAACTAACGAGCAGTACTTC.

The chain employs TRBV7-3 and TRBJ2-2, with a tentative D call TRBD2 (5 bases). Trimming pared 1 base from V and 2 bases from J, leaving 20 bases between. In germline, CDR1 is SGHTA, CDR2 FQGTGA. The CDR3 is 19 residues long. The CDR3 here is CASSLRRTRVDHNTGELFF. In DNA form, the CDR3 reads TGTGCCAGCAGCTTAAGGCGTACTAGAGTGGACCACAACACCGGGGAGCTGTTTTTT.

A few counts support this clone. This rearrangement joins TRBV6-4 to TRBJ2-2, with a tentative D call TRBD1 (6 bases). This CDR3 is built from 14 residues. CDR1 is MRHNA, CDR2 SNTAGT, per germline. V was pared by 10 bases and J by 1 base, with 13 bases between. The CDR3 loop reads CATKEQGNTGELFF. The CDR3 nucleotides are TGTGCCACCAAGGAACAGGGGAACACCGGGGAGCTGTTTTTT.

The chain joins TRBV5-5 to TRBJ2-3; 11 bases map to TRBD2. Germline assignment: CDR1 SGHKS and CDR2 YYEKEE (reference sequence). J lost 0 bases, V lost 4 bases, and 7 bases had no gene match. CDR3 size: 17 residues. CDR3 residues: CASSRSLAGGSTDTQYF. CDR3 sequence (DNA): TGTGCCAGCAGCCGGAGCCTAGCGGGGGGAAGCACAGATACGCAGTATTTT. The whole variable domain, remainder taken from reference TRBV5-5 and TRBJ2-3, is DAGVTQSPTHLIKTRGQQVTLRCSPISGHKSVSWYQQVLGQGPQFIFQYYEKEERGRGNFPDRFSARQFPNYSSELNVNALLLGDSALYLCASSRSLAGGSTDTQYFGPGTRLTVL.

This clone was counted a single time. The chain employs TRBV7-9 and TRBJ1-1; D is undetermined. The CDR3 contains 13 residues. Trimming pared 1 base from V and 5 bases from J, leaving 8 bases between. CDR1 and CDR2 from the germline V gene are SEHNR and FQNEAQ (reference sequence). CDR3 region: CASSLVEGTEAFF. Written as DNA, the CDR3 is TGTGCCAGCAGCTTAGTGGAGGGAACTGAAGCTTTCTTT.

V and J are TRBV27 and TRBJ2-7, with TRBD1 matching over 7 bases. The ends lost 1 base at V and 0 bases at J; junction bases unmatched: 6. Germline V gives CDR1 MNHEY, CDR2 SMNVEV (reference sequence). This CDR3 spans 16 amino acids. The CDR3 region has the DNA TGTGCCAGCAGTTTATTTACAGGGGCGGACTCCTACGAGCAGTACTTC. As protein: CASSLFTGADSYEQYF.

Only one count was recorded for this clone. The rearrangement links TRBV10-3 to TRBJ2-7, with 13 bases aligning to TRBD2. Germline V gives CDR1 ENHRY, CDR2 SYGVKD. V was pared by 10 bases and J by 7 bases, with 10 bases of the junction left unmatched. CDR3 length: 14 amino acids. CDR3 DNA sequence: TGTGCCAACTCCGGACTAGCGGGAGTCGGTGAGCAGTACTTC. Protein: CANSGLAGVGEQYF.

The chain couples TRBV28 to TRBJ2-1; 8 bases match TRBD2. Per the germline V gene, CDR1 is MDHEN and CDR2 is SYDVKM. The CDR3 has 14 amino acids. The V segment lost 6 bases and the J segment 7 bases; nucleotides outside the gene matches: 8. Here the CDR3 reads CASSPHGLANEQFF. In nucleotides, the CDR3 is TGTGCCAGCAGCCCCCACGGACTAGCTAATGAGCAGTTCTTC.

The rearrangement links TRBV9 to TRBJ2-3; possible D gene TRBD1, 6 bases. Deletions cut 2 bases from V and 2 bases from J, with 9 bases between. The CDR3 has 14 amino acids. Per the germline V gene, CDR1 is SGDLS and CDR2 is YYNGEE. In DNA form, the CDR3 reads TGTGCCAGCAGCGTGACAGGATACACAGATACGCAGTATTTT. It codes for CASSVTGYTDTQYF.

The chain carries TRBV5-6 and TRBJ2-2; TRBD1 agrees at 7 bases. Germline lookup yields CDR1 SGHDT and CDR2 YYEEEE. The CDR3 is 18 amino acids. Trimming removed 4 bases from V and 1 base from J; junction bases left unmatched: 13. The CDR3 DNA reads as TGTGCCAGCAGCCTCGAAAAAATGGGACAGTGGAACACCGGGGAGCTGTTTTTT. Amino acids: CASSLEKMGQWNTGELFF.

The chain couples TRBV10-3 to TRBJ1-2; D may be TRBD1 (5 bases). Per germline, CDR1 ENHRY and CDR2 SYGVKD. The CDR3 runs 12 residues. The V and J ends lost 2 bases and 4 bases respectively, with 5 bases between them. The CDR3 DNA reads TGTGCCATCAGTGAGGACAGCTATGGCTACACCTTC. Its translation: CAISEDSYGYTF.

This chain connects TRBV19 to TRBJ2-7, with TRBD1 identical over 8 bases. The CDR3 is 12 amino acids. V gave up 10 bases and J gave up 3 bases; unmatched junction bases: 5. The germline CDR1 and CDR2 sequences are LNHDA and SQIVND (reference sequence). Written as DNA, the CDR3 is TGTGCCACCGGGACAGGAGACTACGAGCAGTACTTC. Its protein is CATGTGDYEQYF.

The chain couples TRBV29-1 to TRBJ2-7, with 8 bases identical to TRBD1. This CDR3 is 14 amino acids long. V trimming: 5 bases; J trimming: 4 bases; junction bases outside the gene matches: 10. CDR1 and CDR2 from the germline V gene are SQVTM and ANQGSEA. The CDR3 DNA follows: TGCAGCGTTTCCCTCGGACAGGGTGGTTACGAGCAGTACTTC. It encodes CSVSLGQGGYEQYF.

The V gene is TRBV28, the J gene TRBJ1-2, with D possibly TRBD1 on 6 matching bases. CDR1 and CDR2 (germline): MDHEN, SYDVKM. The CDR3 is 18 amino acids. The germline V and J ends were trimmed by 6 bases and 4 bases, with 27 bases remaining between them. In nucleotides, the CDR3 is TGTGCCAGCAGGTATCCCCCAGGTGGGGGGGGCAATAGCTATGGCTACACCTTC. Translating gives CASRYPPGGGGNSYGYTF.